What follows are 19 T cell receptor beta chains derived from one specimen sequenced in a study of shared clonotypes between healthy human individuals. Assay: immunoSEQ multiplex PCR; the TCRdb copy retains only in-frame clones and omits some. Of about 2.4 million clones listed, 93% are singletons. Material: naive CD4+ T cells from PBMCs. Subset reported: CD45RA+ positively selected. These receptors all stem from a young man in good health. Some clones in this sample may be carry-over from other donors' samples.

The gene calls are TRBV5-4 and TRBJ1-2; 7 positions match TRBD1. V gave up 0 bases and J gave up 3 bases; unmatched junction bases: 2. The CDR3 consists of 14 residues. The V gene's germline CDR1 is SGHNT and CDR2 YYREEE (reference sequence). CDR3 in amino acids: CASSLGTGYYGYTF. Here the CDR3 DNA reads TGTGCCAGCAGCTTGGGGACAGGTTACTATGGCTACACCTTC.

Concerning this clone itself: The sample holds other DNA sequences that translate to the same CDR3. CDR3 amino acids: CASSLALGQGNTEAFF. The CDR3 region has the DNA TGCGCCAGCAGCTTGGCCTTAGGACAGGGGAACACTGAAGCTTTCTTT. V and J are TRBV5-1 and TRBJ1-1, with 8 bases aligning to TRBD1. The V gene end was trimmed by 0 bases and the J gene end by 1 base; junction bases not matched to a gene: 5. Per the germline V gene, CDR1 is SGHRS and CDR2 is YFSETQ. The CDR3 is made up of 16 amino acids.

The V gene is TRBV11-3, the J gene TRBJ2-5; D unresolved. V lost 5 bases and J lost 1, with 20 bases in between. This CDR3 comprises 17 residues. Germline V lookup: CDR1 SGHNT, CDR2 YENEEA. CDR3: CASSPGSGFWGQETQYF. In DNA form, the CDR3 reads TGTGCCAGCAGCCCCGGGTCCGGTTTTTGGGGCCAAGAGACCCAGTACTTC.

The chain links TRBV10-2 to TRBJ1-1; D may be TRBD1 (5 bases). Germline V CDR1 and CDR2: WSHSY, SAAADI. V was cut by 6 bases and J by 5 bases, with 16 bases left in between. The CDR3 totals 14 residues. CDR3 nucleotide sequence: TGCGCCAGCAGCTCTATGGGGGTGCGGACTGAAGCTTTCTTT. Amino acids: CASSSMGVRTEAFF.

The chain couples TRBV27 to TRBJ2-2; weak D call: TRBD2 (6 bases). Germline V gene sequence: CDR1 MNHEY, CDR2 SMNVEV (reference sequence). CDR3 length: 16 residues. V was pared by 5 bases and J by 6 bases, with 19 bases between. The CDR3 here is CASSPRLVLAPGELFF. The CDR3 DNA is TGTGCCAGCAGTCCACGACTAGTACTAGCTCCCGGGGAGCTGTTTTTT.

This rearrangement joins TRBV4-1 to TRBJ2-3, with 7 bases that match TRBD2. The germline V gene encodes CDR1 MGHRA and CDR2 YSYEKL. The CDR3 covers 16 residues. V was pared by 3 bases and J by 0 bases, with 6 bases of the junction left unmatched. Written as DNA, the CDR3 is TGCGCCAGCAGCCAGGGAGCGGGAATGAGCACAGATACGCAGTATTTT. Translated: CASSQGAGMSTDTQYF.

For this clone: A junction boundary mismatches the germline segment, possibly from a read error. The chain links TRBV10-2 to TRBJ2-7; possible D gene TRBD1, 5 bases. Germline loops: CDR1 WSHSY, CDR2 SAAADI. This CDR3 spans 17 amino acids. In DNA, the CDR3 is TGCGCCAGCAGGGGGCTATCGACCGATCAGTCGACGACGACCCAGGTCTTC. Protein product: CASRGLSTDQSTTTQVF.

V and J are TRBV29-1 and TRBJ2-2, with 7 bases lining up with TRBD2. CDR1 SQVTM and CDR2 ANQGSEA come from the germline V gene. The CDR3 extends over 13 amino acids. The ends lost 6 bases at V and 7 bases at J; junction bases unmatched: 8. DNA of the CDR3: TGCAGCGTCCTAGCGGAGTGGGGCGGGGAGCTGTTTTTT. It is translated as CSVLAEWGGELFF.

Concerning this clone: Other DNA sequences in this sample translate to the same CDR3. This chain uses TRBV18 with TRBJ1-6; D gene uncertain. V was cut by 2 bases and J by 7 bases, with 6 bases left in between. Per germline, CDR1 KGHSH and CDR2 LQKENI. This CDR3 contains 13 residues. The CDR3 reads CASSPGVNSPLHF. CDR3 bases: TGTGCCAGCTCACCAGGGGTGAATTCACCCCTCCACTTT. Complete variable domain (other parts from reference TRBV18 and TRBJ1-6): NAGVMQNPRHLVRRRGQEARLRCSPMKGHSHVYWYRQLPEEGLKFMVYLQKENIIDESGMPKERFSAEFPKEGPSILRIQQVVRGDSAAYFCASSPGVNSPLHFGNGTRLTVT.

The CDR3 protein is CASSLRNSPEGADTQYF. For the CDR3, the DNA is TGCGCCAGCAGCCTCAGAAACAGCCCGGAGGGCGCAGATACGCAGTATTTT. The chain couples TRBV4-1 to TRBJ2-3, with D maybe TRBD2 (6 bases). CDR3 length equals 17 residues. Germline assignment: CDR1 MGHRA and CDR2 YSYEKL. Trimming cost V 4 bases and J 4 bases, with 21 bases left between them.

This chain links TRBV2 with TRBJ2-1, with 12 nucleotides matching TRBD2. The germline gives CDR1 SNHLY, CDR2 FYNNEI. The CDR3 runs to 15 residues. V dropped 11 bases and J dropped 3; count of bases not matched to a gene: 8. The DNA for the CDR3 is TGTGCCGGCCGACTAGCGGGAGATTTCTACAATGAGCAGTTCTTC. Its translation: CAGRLAGDFYNEQFF.

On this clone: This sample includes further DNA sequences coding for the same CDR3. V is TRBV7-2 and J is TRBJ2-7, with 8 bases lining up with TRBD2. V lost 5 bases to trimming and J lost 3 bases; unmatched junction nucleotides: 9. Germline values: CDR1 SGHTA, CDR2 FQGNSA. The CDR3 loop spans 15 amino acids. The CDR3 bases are TGTGCCAGCAGCCTCGGGGCGGGAGGTCTCTACGAGCAGTACTTC. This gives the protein CASSLGAGGLYEQYF.

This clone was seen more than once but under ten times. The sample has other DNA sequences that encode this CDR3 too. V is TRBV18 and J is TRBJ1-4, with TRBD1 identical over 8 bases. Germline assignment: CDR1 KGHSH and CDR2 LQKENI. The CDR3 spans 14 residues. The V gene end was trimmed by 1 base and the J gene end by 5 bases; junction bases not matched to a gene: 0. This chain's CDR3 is CASSPRQGNEKLFF. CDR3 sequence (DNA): TGTGCCAGCTCACCACGACAGGGGAATGAAAAACTGTTTTTT.

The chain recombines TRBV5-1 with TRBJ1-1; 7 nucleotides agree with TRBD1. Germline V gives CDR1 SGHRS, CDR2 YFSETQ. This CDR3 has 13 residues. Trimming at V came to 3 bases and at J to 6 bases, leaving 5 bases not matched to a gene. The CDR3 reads CASSSRGDAEAFF. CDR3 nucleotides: TGCGCCAGCAGCTCCAGGGGGGATGCTGAAGCTTTCTTT.

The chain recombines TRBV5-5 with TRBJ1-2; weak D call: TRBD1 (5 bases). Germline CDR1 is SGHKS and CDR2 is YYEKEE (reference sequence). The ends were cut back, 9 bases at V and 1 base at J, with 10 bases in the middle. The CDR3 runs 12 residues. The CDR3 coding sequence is TGTGCCACAACCCAGGGTAACTATGGCTACACCTTC. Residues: CATTQGNYGYTF. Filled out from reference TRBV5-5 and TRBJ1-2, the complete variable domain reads DAGVTQSPTHLIKTRGQQVTLRCSPISGHKSVSWYQQVLGQGPQFIFQYYEKEERGRGNFPDRFSARQFPNYSSELNVNALLLGDSALYLCATTQGNYGYTFGSGTRLTVV.

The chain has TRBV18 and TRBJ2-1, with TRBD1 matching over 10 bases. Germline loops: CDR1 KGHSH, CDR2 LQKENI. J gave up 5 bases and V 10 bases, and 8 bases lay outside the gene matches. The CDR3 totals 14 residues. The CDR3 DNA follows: TGTGCCACCTCCAGACAGGGGGCTGACAATGAGCAGTTCTTC. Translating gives CATSRQGADNEQFF.

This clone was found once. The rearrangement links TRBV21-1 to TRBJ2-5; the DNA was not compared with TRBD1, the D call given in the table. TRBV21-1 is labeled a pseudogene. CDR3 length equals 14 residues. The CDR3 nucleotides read TGTGCCAGCAGCAAGGGGGACAGGGAAGAGACCCAGTACTTC. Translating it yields CASSKGDREETQYF.

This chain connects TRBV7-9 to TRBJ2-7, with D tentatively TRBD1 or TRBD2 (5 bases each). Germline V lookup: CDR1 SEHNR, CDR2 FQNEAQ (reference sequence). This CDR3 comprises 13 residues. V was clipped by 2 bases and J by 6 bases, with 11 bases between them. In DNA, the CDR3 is TGTGCCAGCAGCTTATTATTGAGGGGCGAGCAGTACTTC. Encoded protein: CASSLLLRGEQYF.

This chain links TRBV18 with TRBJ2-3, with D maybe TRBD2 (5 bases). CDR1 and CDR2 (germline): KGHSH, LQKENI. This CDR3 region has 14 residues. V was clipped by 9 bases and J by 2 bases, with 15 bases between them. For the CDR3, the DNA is TGTGCCAGTCGTTTTGGACTTAACACAGATACGCAGTATTTT. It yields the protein CASRFGLNTDTQYF.